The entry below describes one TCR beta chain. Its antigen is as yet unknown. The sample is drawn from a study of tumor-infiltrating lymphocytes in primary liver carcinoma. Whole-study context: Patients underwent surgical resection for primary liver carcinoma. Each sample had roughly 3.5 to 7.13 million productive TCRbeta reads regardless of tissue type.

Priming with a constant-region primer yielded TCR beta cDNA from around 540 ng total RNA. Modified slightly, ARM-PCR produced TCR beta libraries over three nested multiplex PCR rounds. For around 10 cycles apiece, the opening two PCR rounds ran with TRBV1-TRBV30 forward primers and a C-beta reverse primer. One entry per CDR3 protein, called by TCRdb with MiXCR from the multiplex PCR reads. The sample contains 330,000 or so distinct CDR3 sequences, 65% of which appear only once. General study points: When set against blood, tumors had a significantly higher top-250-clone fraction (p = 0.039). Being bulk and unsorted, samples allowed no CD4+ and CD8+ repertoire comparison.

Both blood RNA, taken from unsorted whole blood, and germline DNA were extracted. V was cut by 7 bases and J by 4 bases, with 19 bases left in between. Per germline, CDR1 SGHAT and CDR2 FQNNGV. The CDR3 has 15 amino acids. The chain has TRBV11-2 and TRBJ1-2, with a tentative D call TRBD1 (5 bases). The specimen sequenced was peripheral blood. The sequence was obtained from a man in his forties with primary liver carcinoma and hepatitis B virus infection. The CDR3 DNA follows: TGTGCCAGCACCTCTATAGGGGATGCTAGCTATGGCTACACCTTC. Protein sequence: CASTSIGDASYGYTF.